These 21 T cell receptor beta chains were sequenced from one sample in a study of vaccination effects on CD4 cells after COVID-19. The ViraFEST assay expanded antigen-specific CD4+ T cells with viral peptide pools before sequencing. Culturing for ten to eleven days preceded CD4+ T cell isolation. Nucleocapsid antibody tests were negative, and the vaccine recipients had no prior SARS-CoV-2 infection. Measured with immunoSEQ multiplex PCR; TCRdb has only the in-frame clones, and not every one. The sample includes 27,000 or so clones, around three quarters of them seen just once. No antigen is known for these receptors. Sequenced material: CD4+ T cells from PBMCs cultured with SARS-CoV-2 spike peptides, taken before COVID-19 vaccination. The source of these receptors is a human donor who received a COVID-19 vaccine.

V usage is TRBV3-1 (or the pseudogene TRBV3-2) and J usage is TRBJ2-5, with D unresolved. CDR3 length equals 13 residues. Trimming stripped 1 base from V and 4 bases from J, with 7 bases between. Germline-derived CDR1 and CDR2 are LGHDT and YNNKEL (reference sequence). The CDR3 sequence is CASSQVLTETQYF. As DNA, the CDR3 is TGTGCCAGCAGCCAAGTATTGACAGAGACCCAGTACTTC.

This clone was seen a single time. The chain recombines TRBV6-6 with TRBJ1-3, with 8 bases fitting TRBD1. The CDR3 is 16 residues long. Germline values: CDR1 MNHNY, CDR2 SVGAGI (reference sequence). Trimming at V came to 6 bases and at J to 4 bases, leaving 11 bases not matched to a gene. CDR3 residues: CASSQTKTGDGNTIYF. CDR3 nucleotides: TGTGCCAGCAGCCAAACTAAGACAGGGGACGGAAACACCATATATTTT.

The chain carries TRBV4-1 and TRBJ2-7, with D maybe TRBD2 (6 bases). V was clipped by 3 bases and J by 6 bases, with 15 bases between them. CDR1 MGHRA and CDR2 YSYEKL come from the germline V gene. The CDR3 has 14 amino acids. CDR3 sequence: CASSQSSVWAEQYF. CDR3 sequence (DNA): TGCGCCAGCAGCCAGTCTAGCGTTTGGGCCGAGCAGTACTTC.

The chain is built from TRBV19 and TRBJ2-7; possibly TRBD2 for D (5 bases). V was trimmed by 3 bases and J by 2 bases, leaving 14 bases between them. The CDR3 is 15 amino acids. Germline values: CDR1 LNHDA, CDR2 SQIVND (reference sequence). This CDR3 is CASSIFAGVAYEQYF. DNA for the CDR3: TGTGCCAGTAGTATTTTCGCCGGGGTCGCCTACGAGCAGTACTTC. Full variable domain (remainder filled in from reference TRBV19 and TRBJ2-7): DGGITQSPKYLFRKEGQNVTLSCEQNLNHDAMYWYRQDPGQGLRLIYYSQIVNDFQKGDIAEGYSVSREKKESFPLTVTSAQKNPTAFYLCASSIFAGVAYEQYFGPGTRLTVT.

The V call is TRBV6-5, the J call TRBJ2-7, with 7 bases matching TRBD1. This CDR3 has 14 amino acids. V gave up 5 bases and J gave up 4 bases; unmatched junction bases: 8. Germline CDR1 and CDR2: MNHEY and SVGAGI. The CDR3 region has the DNA TGTGCCAGCAGTCCCGGGACAGAGGTTTACGAGCAGTACTTC. Its translation: CASSPGTEVYEQYF.

The chain links TRBV5-1 to TRBJ2-1, with TRBD2 identical over 8 bases. There are 15 residues in the CDR3. Germline CDR1 and CDR2: SGHRS and YFSETQ. V shed 3 bases and J 6 bases; nucleotides not matched to a gene: 8. The DNA for the CDR3 is TGCGCCAGCAGCTCAGACACTAGCGGAGGCAATGAGCAGTTCTTC. Its protein is CASSSDTSGGNEQFF.

V usage is TRBV3-1 (or the pseudogene TRBV3-2) and J usage is TRBJ2-7; D remains unclear. The CDR3 spans 15 residues. Germline lookup yields CDR1 LGHDT and CDR2 YNNKEL (reference sequence). The V and J ends lost 4 bases and 1 base respectively, with 14 bases between them. The CDR3 sequence is CASSPGKRYSYEQYF. In DNA form, the CDR3 reads TGTGCCAGCAGCCCTGGGAAGCGTTATTCCTACGAGCAGTACTTC.

The chain has TRBV27 and TRBJ2-3, with no clear D. This CDR3 contains 15 residues. V lost 3 bases and J lost 0, with 10 bases in between. From germline, CDR1 is MNHEY and CDR2 SMNVEV (reference sequence). CDR3 loop: CASSFREPSTDTQYF. The CDR3 DNA sequence: TGTGCCAGCAGTTTCAGAGAACCTAGCACAGATACGCAGTATTTT.

In this sample, this clone turned up once. The genes are TRBV29-1 and TRBJ2-1; 9 nucleotides line up with TRBD2. The V gene's germline CDR1 is SQVTM and CDR2 ANQGSEA. The length of the CDR3 is 16 residues. The ends lost 7 bases at V and 5 bases at J; junction bases unmatched: 15. The CDR3 sequence: CSAAAGGSSGNNEQFF. The CDR3, as DNA: TGCAGCGCCGCCGCGGGGGGGAGTAGCGGGAACAATGAGCAGTTCTTC.

V gene TRBV5-4 combines with J gene TRBJ2-3, with 11 bases aligning to TRBD2. The junction had 9 bases not matched to a gene; V was cut back by 4 bases and J by 2 bases. CDR1 and CDR2 (germline): SGHNT, YYREEE (reference sequence). This CDR3 has 17 residues. Here the CDR3 DNA reads TGTGCCAGCAGCATTAAACTAGCGGGAGTCATCACAGATACGCAGTATTTT. Protein sequence: CASSIKLAGVITDTQYF. The variable domain in full, with the rest retrieved from reference TRBV5-4 and TRBJ2-3, is ETGVTQSPTHLIKTRGQQVTLRCSSQSGHNTVSWYQQALGQGPQFIFQYYREEENGRGNFPPRFSGLQFPNYSSELNVNALELDDSALYLCASSIKLAGVITDTQYFGPGTRLTVL.

This clone occurred a few times. The chain recombines TRBV4-1 with TRBJ1-6, with 12 bases lining up with TRBD1. The CDR3 consists of 17 residues. Germline trimming cut 0 bases from V and 9 bases from J; bases unmatched to any gene: 6. The germline CDR1 and CDR2 sequences are MGHRA and YSYEKL. The CDR3: CASSQDEGQGAISPLHF. CDR3 bases: TGCGCCAGCAGCCAAGATGAGGGACAGGGGGCCATTTCACCCCTCCACTTT.

This clone appeared a single time. This chain connects TRBV3-1 (or the pseudogene TRBV3-2) to TRBJ1-3; no reliable D call. The germline gives CDR1 LGHDT, CDR2 YNNKEL (reference sequence). Trimming left V 1 base short and J 0 bases short, with 4 bases between. The CDR3 runs to 14 residues. CDR3 amino acids: CASSQGVSGNTIYF. Here the CDR3 DNA reads TGTGCCAGCAGCCAAGGAGTCTCTGGAAACACCATATATTTT.

This clone was seen only a few times. This chain joins TRBV3-1 (or the pseudogene TRBV3-2) and TRBJ2-7; possibly TRBD1 for D (5 bases). V was cut by 2 bases and J by 3 bases, with 20 bases left in between. The CDR3 runs to 17 residues. CDR1 and CDR2 from the germline V gene are LGHDT and YNNKEL (reference sequence). CDR3 sequence (DNA): TGTGCCAGCAGCCAACCCCTCATAGGGAAAGGGGACTACGAGCAGTACTTC. This gives the protein CASSQPLIGKGDYEQYF.

This clone appeared a few times. The chain is built from TRBV7-8 and TRBJ1-2, with TRBD1 identical over 7 bases. Germline V gene data show CDR1 as SGHVS and CDR2 as FQNEAQ. This CDR3 has 13 residues. V trimming: 1 base; J trimming: 4 bases; junction bases outside the gene matches: 0. CDR3: CASSLGQGYGYTF. In DNA form, the CDR3 reads TGTGCCAGCAGCTTAGGACAGGGCTATGGCTACACCTTC.

A few counts support this clone. Relative to the germline gene, one junction end is altered; a read error may explain this. The V and J genes are TRBV5-1 and TRBJ2-1; possibly TRBD2 for D (5 bases). Per germline, CDR1 SGHRS and CDR2 YFSETQ. The CDR3 spans 14 residues. The CDR3 sequence: CASTSEDLAGPRVF. The CDR3 region has the DNA TGCGCCAGCACTTCCGAGGACTTGGCGGGCCCGAGGGTCTTC.

The chain uses TRBV4-2 and TRBJ2-1; TRBD2 matches at 10 bases. From germline, CDR1 is LGHNA and CDR2 YNFKEQ. The CDR3 contains 19 residues. J was trimmed by 0 bases and V by 1 base; bases with no gene match: 9. The CDR3 sequence: CASSQVHTSGVSSYNEQFF. The CDR3 DNA is TGTGCCAGCAGCCAAGTCCACACTAGCGGGGTCAGCTCCTACAATGAGCAGTTCTTC.

CDR3 DNA sequence: TGCGCCAGCAGCCAAGTCGATATGGGGTGGGTCAATCAGCCCCAGCATTTT. Amino acids: CASSQVDMGWVNQPQHF. V and J are TRBV4-1 and TRBJ1-5; D is undetermined. The CDR3 is made up of 17 amino acids. The germline V and J ends were trimmed by 1 base and 3 bases, with 16 bases remaining between them. Germline CDR1 is MGHRA and CDR2 is YSYEKL.

The V gene is TRBV7-9, the J gene TRBJ2-7; no definite D call. The germline CDR1 and CDR2 sequences are SEHNR and FQNEAQ (reference sequence). V gave up 1 base and J gave up 5 bases, with 6 bases separating them. The CDR3 is made up of 12 amino acids. The CDR3 DNA follows: TGTGCCAGCAGCTTAGTTGGCGACGAGCAGTACTTC. Its protein product is CASSLVGDEQYF.

The rearrangement uses TRBV11-2 and TRBJ2-7, with D tentatively TRBD2 (6 bases). Germline CDR1 SGHAT, CDR2 FQNNGV. The CDR3 has 15 residues. V was pared by 3 bases and J by 2 bases, with 14 bases between. The CDR3 DNA sequence: TGTGCCAGCAGCTTTTTTGCGGGAATCCCCTACGAGCAGTACTTC. Protein: CASSFFAGIPYEQYF.

This clone was observed once. This chain joins TRBV4-2 and TRBJ1-4, with unresolved D. The germline gives CDR1 LGHNA, CDR2 YNFKEQ. The CDR3 totals 16 residues. V shed 0 bases and J shed 4 bases, with 12 bases lying between them. The CDR3 loop reads CASSQDSKRDNEKLFF. CDR3 DNA: TGTGCCAGCAGCCAAGATAGCAAAAGAGATAATGAAAAACTGTTTTTT.

The rearrangement links TRBV25-1 to TRBJ1-4; D remains ambiguous. In germline, CDR1 is MGHDK, CDR2 SYGVNS. The CDR3 length is 14 residues. V was trimmed by 4 bases and J by 8 bases, leaving 14 bases between them. CDR3 sequence: CASSGSSYREKLFF. CDR3 coding DNA: TGTGCCAGCAGTGGCAGCAGCTATCGAGAAAAACTGTTTTTT.